This TCR beta chain is from a study of blood T cell repertoires in COVID-19. Some clones are missing from TCRdb's copy, which holds only in-frame ones; the method was immunoSEQ multiplex PCR. The sample shows 80,000 to 90,000 clones, more than 60% of them seen only once. This sequence was found in a man aged 70-80 years with acute or convalescent COVID-19. Sequencing input: peripheral blood.

Here the CDR3 DNA reads TGTGCCAGCAGCCAAGAGGGCCTAGGAAACACCATATATTTT. This translates into CASSQEGLGNTIYF. The chain has TRBV3-1 (or the pseudogene TRBV3-2) and TRBJ1-3; unclear D gene. The ends were cut back, 0 bases at V and 4 bases at J, with 7 bases in the middle. The CDR3 is 14 residues long. Germline V gene sequence: CDR1 LGHDT, CDR2 YNNKEL (reference sequence).